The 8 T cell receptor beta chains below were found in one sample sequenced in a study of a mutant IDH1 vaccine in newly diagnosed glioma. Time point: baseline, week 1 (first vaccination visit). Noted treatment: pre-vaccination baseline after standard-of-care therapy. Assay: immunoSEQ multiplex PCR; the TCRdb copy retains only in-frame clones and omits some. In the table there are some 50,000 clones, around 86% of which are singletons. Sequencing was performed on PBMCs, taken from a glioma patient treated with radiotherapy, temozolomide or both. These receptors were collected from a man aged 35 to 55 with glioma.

The CDR3 is CASSVEGKGRKETQYF. The CDR3 DNA reads TGTGCCAGCAGCGTAGAAGGAAAGGGGCGGAAAGAGACCCAGTACTTC. The chain couples TRBV9 to TRBJ2-5; maybe TRBD1 (5 bases). V lost 0 bases and J lost 3, with 15 bases in between. The CDR3 spans 16 residues. Germline CDR1 is SGDLS and CDR2 is YYNGEE.

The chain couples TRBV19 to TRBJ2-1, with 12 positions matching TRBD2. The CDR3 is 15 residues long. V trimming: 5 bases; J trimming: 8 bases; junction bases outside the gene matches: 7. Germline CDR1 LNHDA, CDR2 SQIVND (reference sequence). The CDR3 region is CASSHSSGRADEQFF. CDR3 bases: TGTGCCAGTAGTCATTCTAGCGGGAGGGCCGATGAGCAGTTCTTC.

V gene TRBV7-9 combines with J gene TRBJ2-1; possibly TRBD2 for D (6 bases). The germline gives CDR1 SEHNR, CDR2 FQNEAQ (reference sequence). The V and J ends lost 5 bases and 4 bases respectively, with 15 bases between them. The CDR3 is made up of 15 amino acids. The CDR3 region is CASSQSGTEYNEQFF. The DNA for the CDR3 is TGTGCCAGCAGCCAATCCGGGACTGAATACAATGAGCAGTTCTTC.

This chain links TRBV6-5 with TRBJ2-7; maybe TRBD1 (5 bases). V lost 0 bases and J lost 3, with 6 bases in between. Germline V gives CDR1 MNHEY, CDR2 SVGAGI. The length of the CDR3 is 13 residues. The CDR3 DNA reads TGTGCCAGCAGTTACTCTACAGGCTACGAGCAGTACTTC. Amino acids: CASSYSTGYEQYF.

The chain's CDR3 is CASSYRTGLGQFF. In nucleotides, the CDR3 is TGTGCCAGCAGTTACAGGACAGGACTTGGGCAGTTCTTC. The genes are TRBV6-5 and TRBJ2-1, with 7 nucleotides matching TRBD1. J lost 12 bases, V lost 2 bases, and 7 bases had no gene match. CDR1 and CDR2 (germline): MNHEY, SVGAGI. The CDR3 runs to 13 residues.

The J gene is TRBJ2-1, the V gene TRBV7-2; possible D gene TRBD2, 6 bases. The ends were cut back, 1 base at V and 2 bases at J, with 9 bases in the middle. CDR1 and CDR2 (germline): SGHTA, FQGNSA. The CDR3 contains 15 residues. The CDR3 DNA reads TGTGCCAGCAGCTTAGGGGGGAGGACCTACAATGAGCAGTTCTTC. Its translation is CASSLGGRTYNEQFF.

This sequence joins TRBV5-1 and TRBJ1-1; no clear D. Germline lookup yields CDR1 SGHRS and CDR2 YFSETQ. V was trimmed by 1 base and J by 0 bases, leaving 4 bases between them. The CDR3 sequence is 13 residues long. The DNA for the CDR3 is TGCGCCAGCAGCTTGAAAGTGAACACTGAAGCTTTCTTT. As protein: CASSLKVNTEAFF.

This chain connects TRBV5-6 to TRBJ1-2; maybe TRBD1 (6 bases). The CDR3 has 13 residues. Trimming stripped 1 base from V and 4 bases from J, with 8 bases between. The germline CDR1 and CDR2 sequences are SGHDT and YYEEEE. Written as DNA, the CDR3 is TGTGCCAGCAGCTTGCTACAGGGCTATGGCTACACCTTC. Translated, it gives CASSLLQGYGYTF.